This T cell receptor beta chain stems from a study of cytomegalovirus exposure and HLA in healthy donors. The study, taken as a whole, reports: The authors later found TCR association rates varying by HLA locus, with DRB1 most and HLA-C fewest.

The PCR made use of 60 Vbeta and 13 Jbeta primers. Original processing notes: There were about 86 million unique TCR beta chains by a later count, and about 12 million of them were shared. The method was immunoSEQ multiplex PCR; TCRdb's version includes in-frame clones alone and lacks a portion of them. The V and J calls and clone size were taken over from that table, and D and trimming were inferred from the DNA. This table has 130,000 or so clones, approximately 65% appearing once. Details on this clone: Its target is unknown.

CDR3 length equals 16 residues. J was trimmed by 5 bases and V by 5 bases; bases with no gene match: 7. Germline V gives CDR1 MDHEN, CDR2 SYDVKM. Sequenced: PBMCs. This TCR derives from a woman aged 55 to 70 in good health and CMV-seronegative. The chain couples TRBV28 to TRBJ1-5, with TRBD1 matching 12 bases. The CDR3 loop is CASSRPGTGGHQPQHF. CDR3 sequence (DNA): TGTGCCAGCAGTCGTCCCGGGACAGGGGGCCATCAGCCCCAGCATTTT.